What follows are 3 T cell receptor beta chains derived from one specimen sequenced in a study of PD-1 blockade in classical Hodgkin lymphoma. Every patient had relapsed following autologous stem cell transplantation, and cohorts differed in brentuximab vedotin exposure. Measured with immunoSEQ multiplex PCR; TCRdb has only the in-frame clones, and not every one. Of under 110,000 clones listed, 80% to 90% are singletons. Sample: peripheral blood mononuclear cells (PBMCs), taken before the second cycle of nivolumab. Receptors were obtained from a human donor with classical Hodgkin lymphoma.

To note about this clone: Its ends do not fully match the called genes, so a read error is possible. V is TRBV5-5 and J is TRBJ1-3; D not certain. The CDR3 has 15 amino acids. Per germline, CDR1 SGHKS and CDR2 YYEKEE (reference sequence). Here the CDR3 DNA reads TGTGCCAGCACCTTGGGTCTAAACTCTGGAAACACCATATATTTT. Amino acid sequence: CASTLGLNSGNTIYF.

J is TRBJ1-1 and V is TRBV29-1, with D hard to call. The CDR3 consists of 10 residues. From germline, CDR1 is SQVTM and CDR2 ANQGSEA. The V end lost 6 bases, the J end lost 1 base, and 3 bases lay between the germline ends. The DNA for the CDR3 is TGCAGCGTCGGGAACACTGAAGCTTTCTTT. Protein sequence: CSVGNTEAFF.

J is TRBJ2-5 and V is TRBV10-3; D is ambiguous. The CDR3 runs to 13 residues. Germline V gene lookup returns CDR1 ENHRY and CDR2 SYGVKD. Deletions cut 2 bases from V and 4 bases from J, with 8 bases between. This CDR3 is CAISENGRETQYF. CDR3 sequence (DNA): TGTGCCATCAGTGAGAACGGCAGAGAGACCCAGTACTTC.